This entry lists 25 T cell receptor beta chains sequenced from one sample in a study of OX40 agonist ivuxolimab in advanced cancers. Assay: immunoSEQ multiplex PCR; the TCRdb copy retains only in-frame clones and omits some. The sample records 75,000 to 95,000 clones, about 84% being singletons. The material was CD4+ or CD8+ T cells sorted from blood, obtained in a trial of the OX40 agonist ivuxolimab. These receptors were taken from an adult with an advanced solid tumor such as melanoma, head and neck, liver or kidney cancer.

The chain joins TRBV30 to TRBJ1-4; tentative D call: TRBD1 (5 bases). The CDR3 extends over 15 amino acids. The germline V and J ends were trimmed by 0 bases and 6 bases, with 14 bases remaining between them. CDR1 is GTSNPN, CDR2 SVGIG, per germline (reference sequence). This CDR3 is CAWSVGGGLHEKLFF. DNA for the CDR3: TGTGCCTGGAGTGTCGGTGGGGGTCTTCATGAAAAACTGTTTTTT.

The rearrangement links TRBV28 to TRBJ2-3, with 7 bases matching TRBD1. V lost 4 bases, J lost 4 bases, and 5 bases stayed unmatched. CDR1 and CDR2 from the germline V gene are MDHEN and SYDVKM. This CDR3 is 14 amino acids long. CDR3 DNA sequence: TGTGCCAGCAGTTCGACAGGGATGGCAGATACGCAGTATTTT. It specifies CASSSTGMADTQYF.

The chain links TRBV7-3 to TRBJ1-2, with 7 bases matching TRBD1. The germline CDR1 and CDR2 sequences are SGHTA and FQGTGA. The length of the CDR3 is 14 residues. V was clipped by 5 bases and J by 2 bases; unmatched bases: 5. CDR3 amino acids: CASSPGGRNYGYTF. The CDR3 DNA follows: TGTGCCAGCAGCCCAGGGGGTCGCAACTATGGCTACACCTTC.

This clone occurred once. J is TRBJ2-3 and V is TRBV7-2, with 7 bases matching TRBD2. Losses at the gene ends were 0 bases for V and 6 bases for J; bases not matched to a gene: 9. This CDR3 is 16 amino acids long. CDR1 is SGHTA, CDR2 FQGNSA, per germline. CDR3 loop: CASSLAPFGGGDTQYF. CDR3 coding DNA: TGTGCCAGCAGCTTAGCGCCGTTCGGCGGGGGTGATACGCAGTATTTT.

This clone was detected once. This sequence joins TRBV10-2 and TRBJ2-1; 10 nucleotides agree with TRBD2. Germline lookup yields CDR1 WSHSY and CDR2 SAAADI. CDR3 length: 15 residues. Losses at the gene ends were 8 bases for V and 9 bases for J; bases not matched to a gene: 13. In DNA, the CDR3 is TGCGCCAGCGACCCGGGGTCTAGCGGGAGACTTGAGCAGTTCTTC. Translating it yields CASDPGSSGRLEQFF.

This chain connects TRBV5-6 to TRBJ2-1; the D gene is possibly TRBD2 (6 bases). The ends were cut back, 0 bases at V and 10 bases at J, with 20 bases in the middle. This CDR3 is 16 amino acids long. Germline-derived CDR1 and CDR2 are SGHDT and YYEEEE. CDR3: CASSLAGVGPGGEQFF. The CDR3 bases are TGTGCCAGCAGCTTGGCCGGAGTAGGCCCCGGAGGGGAGCAGTTCTTC.

The V gene is TRBV29-1, the J gene TRBJ2-7; the match to TRBD1 covers 7 bases. J was trimmed by 5 bases and V by 4 bases; bases with no gene match: 2. The CDR3 consists of 11 residues. Looked up from germline, CDR1 is SQVTM and CDR2 is ANQGSEA. The CDR3 region is CSVGGGDEQYF. CDR3 nucleotide sequence: TGCAGCGTTGGAGGGGGCGACGAGCAGTACTTC.

This chain links TRBV7-9 with TRBJ1-1, with D possibly matching TRBD1 (5 bases). Germline CDR1 SEHNR, CDR2 FQNEAQ (reference sequence). The V end was cut by 6 bases, the J end by 1 base, with 9 bases between. This CDR3 is built from 13 residues. The CDR3 nucleotides read TGTGCCAGCAGACTTCAGGGGAACACTGAAGCTTTCTTT. As protein: CASRLQGNTEAFF.

V and J are TRBV5-6 and TRBJ2-2, with 15 bases fitting TRBD2. The CDR3 is 17 amino acids. CDR1 is SGHDT, CDR2 YYEEEE, per germline. Germline trimming cut 4 bases from V and 4 bases from J; bases unmatched to any gene: 5. The CDR3 DNA follows: TGTGCCAGCAGCCCGGGACTAGCGGGAGGTTTCACCGGGGAGCTGTTTTTT. Translation gives CASSPGLAGGFTGELFF.

The chain is built from TRBV5-1 and TRBJ2-3, with TRBD2 matching 10 bases. V was clipped by 4 bases and J by 1 base; unmatched bases: 9. The germline gives CDR1 SGHRS, CDR2 YFSETQ. The CDR3 consists of 17 residues. CDR3 nucleotide sequence: TGCGCCAGCAGCCTACCTGCAACTAGCGGGGGCACAGATACGCAGTATTTT. Its protein is CASSLPATSGGTDTQYF.

The chain recombines TRBV5-6 with TRBJ2-3; the D call may be TRBD1 or TRBD2 (6 bases each). CDR3 length: 16 amino acids. From germline, CDR1 is SGHDT and CDR2 YYEEEE. V was cut by 1 base and J by 0 bases, with 12 bases left in between. The CDR3 DNA sequence: TGTGCCAGCAGCTTGCCGGGGGCTATGAGCACAGATACGCAGTATTTT. This codes for CASSLPGAMSTDTQYF.

The chain uses TRBV6-5 and TRBJ2-3; 8 bases are a match to TRBD1. V lost 4 bases, J lost 6 bases, and 6 bases stayed unmatched. The CDR3 contains 14 residues. Germline V lookup: CDR1 MNHEY, CDR2 SVGAGI. This chain's CDR3 is CASSSRTGSDTQYF. CDR3 bases: TGTGCCAGCAGTTCCCGGACAGGGTCTGATACGCAGTATTTT.

This rearrangement joins TRBV7-9 to TRBJ2-5; D possibly corresponds to TRBD2 (5 bases). This CDR3 comprises 15 residues. V lost 5 bases and J lost 5, with 18 bases in between. Germline V gene lookup returns CDR1 SEHNR and CDR2 FQNEAQ (reference sequence). In nucleotides, the CDR3 is TGTGCCAGCAGCCCAGGACTGATCCCAGCCGAGACCCAGTACTTC. As protein: CASSPGLIPAETQYF.

V is TRBV6-4 and J is TRBJ2-2; possible D gene TRBD1, 6 bases. The CDR3 sequence is 14 residues long. Trimming cost V 3 bases and J 7 bases, with 12 bases left between them. Per germline, CDR1 MRHNA and CDR2 SNTAGT. DNA for the CDR3: TGTGCCAGCAGTGAGATGACAGGTTACGGGGAGCTGTTTTTT. It yields the protein CASSEMTGYGELFF.

V and J are TRBV28 and TRBJ2-1, with D possibly TRBD2 on 6 matching bases. Germline lookup yields CDR1 MDHEN and CDR2 SYDVKM. This CDR3 region has 14 residues. With 7 bases removed from V and 2 bases from J, the gap between germline ends came to 12 bases. The chain's CDR3 is CASNSGEPYNEQFF. The CDR3 nucleotides read TGTGCCAGCAATTCGGGGGAGCCCTACAATGAGCAGTTCTTC.

This clone appeared a single time. The V and J genes are TRBV7-6 and TRBJ2-3; either TRBD1 or TRBD2 may supply D (5 bases each). This CDR3 is built from 11 residues. Germline CDR1 SGHVS, CDR2 FNYEAQ. V was pared by 3 bases and J by 8 bases, with 6 bases between. CDR3 coding DNA: TGTGCCAGCAGCTTTGGGGGTACGCAGTATTTT. Translating gives CASSFGGTQYF.

This CDR3 reads CASSFGFYRNTEAFF. CDR3 DNA: TGTGCCAGCAGCTTTGGGTTCTATAGGAACACTGAAGCTTTCTTT. V and J are TRBV7-2 and TRBJ1-1; D is unclear. The CDR3 sequence is 15 residues long. Germline V gives CDR1 SGHTA, CDR2 FQGNSA. V was trimmed by 3 bases and J by 1 base, leaving 12 bases between them.

This clone has at least ten counts. The V call is TRBV7-2, the J call TRBJ2-2, with D perhaps TRBD2 (6 bases). V gave up 5 bases and J gave up 4 bases, with 17 bases separating them. The CDR3 is 16 residues long. Germline-derived CDR1 and CDR2 are SGHTA and FQGNSA. The CDR3 spells CASSPMAGSVTGELFF. In nucleotides, the CDR3 is TGTGCCAGCAGCCCCATGGCGGGATCGGTCACCGGGGAGCTGTTTTTT.

V usage is TRBV28 and J usage is TRBJ1-2; D perhaps matches TRBD1 (6 bases). V shed 4 bases and J shed 5 bases, with 11 bases lying between them. CDR3 length equals 13 residues. Germline values: CDR1 MDHEN, CDR2 SYDVKM. CDR3 in amino acids: CASSSGGGYGYTF. CDR3 DNA sequence: TGTGCCAGCAGTTCCGGAGGGGGATATGGCTACACCTTC.

The V and J genes are TRBV27 and TRBJ2-2; D call uncertain. V shed 6 bases and J shed 7 bases, with 6 bases lying between them. This CDR3 comprises 11 residues. Germline V gene lookup returns CDR1 MNHEY and CDR2 SMNVEV (reference sequence). Written as DNA, the CDR3 is TGTGCCAGCAGATGGGTCGGGGAGCTGTTTTTT. This translates into CASRWVGELFF.

Concerning this clone itself: Other DNA sequences from this sample encode an identical CDR3 as well. The chain recombines TRBV18 with TRBJ1-5; no definite D call. V shed 4 bases and J shed 0 bases, with 7 bases lying between them. The CDR3 totals 14 residues. Germline V gene data show CDR1 as KGHSH and CDR2 as LQKENI. This chain's CDR3 is CASSLDTSNQPQHF. The CDR3 DNA follows: TGTGCCAGCTCACTTGACACTAGCAATCAGCCCCAGCATTTT.

The chain combines TRBV2 with TRBJ2-5; D not resolved. Germline CDR1 and CDR2: SNHLY and FYNNEI. There are 15 residues in the CDR3. With 1 base removed from V and 1 base from J, the gap between germline ends came to 10 bases. The CDR3 DNA is TGTGCCAGCAGTGAAGGGTTCTACCGCCAAGAGACCCAGTACTTC. Its translation: CASSEGFYRQETQYF.

The rearrangement joins TRBV19 to TRBJ2-1, with TRBD2 identical over 12 bases. V was clipped by 5 bases and J by 13 bases; unmatched bases: 9. This CDR3 comprises 14 residues. Germline CDR1 and CDR2: LNHDA and SQIVND (reference sequence). CDR3 sequence: CASSVRTSGVFQFF. The CDR3, as DNA: TGTGCCAGTAGTGTAAGGACTAGCGGGGTATTTCAGTTCTTC.

The chain links TRBV19 to TRBJ2-4, with 9 bases lining up with TRBD1. Per germline, CDR1 LNHDA and CDR2 SQIVND (reference sequence). This CDR3 spans 14 amino acids. J was trimmed by 7 bases and V by 3 bases; bases with no gene match: 4. The CDR3 nucleotides are TGTGCCAGTAGTATCACAGGGGGCGCGAACATTCAGTACTTC. This codes for CASSITGGANIQYF. The variable domain in full, with the rest retrieved from reference TRBV19 and TRBJ2-4, is DGGITQSPKYLFRKEGQNVTLSCEQNLNHDAMYWYRQDPGQGLRLIYYSQIVNDFQKGDIAEGYSVSREKKESFPLTVTSAQKNPTAFYLCASSITGGANIQYFGAGTRLSVL.

This clone has only a few counts. The chain carries TRBV6-5 and TRBJ2-2; 7 bases are a match to TRBD1. Trimming removed 4 bases from V and 3 bases from J; junction bases left unmatched: 2. CDR1 is MNHEY, CDR2 SVGAGI, per germline. This CDR3 comprises 14 residues. CDR3 DNA: TGTGCCAGCAGTTTGACAGGGTACACCGGGGAGCTGTTTTTT. This codes for CASSLTGYTGELFF.